The 32 T cell receptor beta chains below were found in one sample sequenced in a study of graft-versus-host responses after intestinal transplantation. No antigen is known for these receptors. The assay was immunoSEQ multiplex PCR, and TCRdb's table has in-frame clones only and misses some. The profile shows 95,000 to 150,000 clones, roughly 93% of them singletons. This specimen was unstimulated CD4+ T cells sorted from spleen or lymph node cells, taken before intestinal transplant. These receptors were taken from a human donor who received an intestinal transplant.

This clone appeared once. The genes are TRBV15 and TRBJ1-3; D perhaps matches TRBD1 (5 bases). From germline, CDR1 is LNHNV and CDR2 YYDKDF (reference sequence). This CDR3 spans 15 amino acids. Trimming cost V 2 bases and J 0 bases, with 8 bases left between them. This CDR3 reads CATSRKGTSGNTIYF. As DNA, the CDR3 is TGTGCCACCAGCAGAAAAGGGACCTCTGGAAACACCATATATTTT.

J is TRBJ1-1 and V is TRBV30, with D possibly being TRBD1 (6 bases). Trimming left V 7 bases short and J 4 bases short, with 16 bases between. The germline gives CDR1 GTSNPN, CDR2 SVGIG (reference sequence). The CDR3 contains 13 residues. The CDR3 protein is CASSRGGGTEAFF. CDR3 sequence (DNA): TGTGCCTCGTCGAGAGGGGGGGGCACTGAAGCTTTCTTT.

The chain employs TRBV11-2 and TRBJ2-1, with D maybe TRBD2 (6 bases). Germline CDR1 SGHAT, CDR2 FQNNGV. Between the trimmed V and J ends, which lost 0 bases and 15 bases, there was a span of 15 bases. CDR3 size: 13 residues. Here the CDR3 DNA reads TGTGCCAGCAGCTTAGATCCTCGCGGGATGCCGTTCTTC. It encodes CASSLDPRGMPFF.

The chain links TRBV6-5 to TRBJ1-2; D ambiguous. CDR1 is MNHEY and CDR2 is SVGAGI in the germline V gene. CDR3 length: 15 residues. Trimming pared 2 bases from V and 8 bases from J, leaving 18 bases between. The CDR3 DNA follows: TGTGCCAGCAGTTACCGACGCCCGGGGAATGGCGGCTACACCTTC. This encodes CASSYRRPGNGGYTF.

This chain uses TRBV9 with TRBJ1-3; D uncertain. CDR3 length: 16 amino acids. The ends were cut back, 1 base at V and 2 bases at J, with 13 bases in the middle. Germline V gene data show CDR1 as SGDLS and CDR2 as YYNGEE. The CDR3 region is CASSVTAEGPGNTIYF. The DNA for the CDR3 is TGTGCCAGCAGCGTAACCGCCGAGGGTCCTGGAAACACCATATATTTT. The full variable domain, rest sourced from reference TRBV9 and TRBJ1-3, is DSGVTQTPKHLITATGQRVTLRCSPRSGDLSVYWYQQSLDQGLQFLIQYYNGEERAKGNILERFSAQQFPDLHSELNLSSLELGDSALYFCASSVTAEGPGNTIYFGEGSWLTVV.

The chain joins TRBV15 to TRBJ2-3; TRBD2 aligns across 9 bases. Unmatched junction bases numbered 4, after V lost 0 bases and J lost 6 bases. The CDR3 length is 15 residues. Germline V lookup: CDR1 LNHNV, CDR2 YYDKDF (reference sequence). The CDR3 here is CATSRELAGEDTQYF. The CDR3 DNA follows: TGTGCCACCAGCAGAGAGTTAGCGGGGGAGGATACGCAGTATTTT.

This clone turned up a few times. The rearrangement links TRBV19 to TRBJ2-4; possible D gene TRBD1, 5 bases. Germline CDR1 reads LNHDA; CDR2 reads SQIVND (reference sequence). The CDR3 runs 13 residues. The V end was cut by 3 bases, the J end by 7 bases, with 10 bases between. The CDR3 sequence is CASSIQGGNIQYF. The CDR3 nucleotides read TGTGCCAGTAGTATCCAGGGTGGGAACATTCAGTACTTC. The full variable domain, with the rest looked up from reference TRBV19 and TRBJ2-4, is DGGITQSPKYLFRKEGQNVTLSCEQNLNHDAMYWYRQDPGQGLRLIYYSQIVNDFQKGDIAEGYSVSREKKESFPLTVTSAQKNPTAFYLCASSIQGGNIQYFGAGTRLSVL.

This clone was counted a few times. The junction does not match germline at one end; this may be a read error. The chain couples TRBV6-6 to TRBJ2-7; D may correspond to TRBD1 or TRBD2 (5 bases each). CDR3 length: 12 amino acids. CDR1 is MNHNY, CDR2 SVGAGI, per germline (reference sequence). CDR3 nucleotide sequence: TGTGCCAGCAGTTACTCGGGACGAGACAACAACTTC. Residues: CASSYSGRDNNF.

This clone was counted a single time. The chain recombines TRBV18 with TRBJ2-7, with 13 bases matching TRBD2. Germline assignment: CDR1 KGHSH and CDR2 LQKENI. V gave up 6 bases and J gave up 2 bases; unmatched junction bases: 4. CDR3 length: 15 residues. The CDR3, as DNA: TGTGCCAGCTCGTTCGGGACTAGCGGGACCTACGAGCAGTACTTC. It specifies CASSFGTSGTYEQYF.

V usage is TRBV11-3 and J usage is TRBJ2-7, with 10 bases fitting TRBD1. Germline-derived CDR1 and CDR2 are SGHNT and YENEEA. Trimming cost V 3 bases and J 6 bases; bases outside gene matches: 2. This CDR3 is 13 amino acids long. The CDR3 region has the DNA TGTGCCAGCAGCTTCGGACAGGGGGGCGAGCAGTACTTC. Translation gives CASSFGQGGEQYF.

The chain has TRBV30 and TRBJ1-5, with 12 positions matching TRBD1. CDR3 size: 13 residues. Germline loops: CDR1 GTSNPN, CDR2 SVGIG (reference sequence). Trimming took 5 bases from V and 5 from J; bases not matched to a gene: 1. DNA of the CDR3: TGTGCCTGGGGGACAGGGGGCGATCAGCCCCAGCATTTT. It specifies CAWGTGGDQPQHF.

The rearrangement uses TRBV7-9 and TRBJ2-1; 14 bases align to TRBD2. The CDR3 loop spans 15 amino acids. CDR1 is SEHNR, CDR2 FQNEAQ, per germline (reference sequence). The J segment lost 8 bases and the V segment lost 5 bases, leaving 5 bases of the junction unmatched. This chain's CDR3 is CASSTGTSGRDEQFF. The CDR3 nucleotides are TGTGCCAGCAGCACCGGGACTAGCGGGAGAGATGAGCAGTTCTTC.

V gene TRBV6-6 combines with J gene TRBJ2-3; D gene uncertain. V lost 2 bases and J 6 bases, leaving 15 bases between the germline ends. This CDR3 is 15 amino acids long. Germline V CDR1 and CDR2: MNHNY, SVGAGI (reference sequence). DNA for the CDR3: TGTGCCAGCAGTTACGGGCACTCCTTGGTGGATACGCAGTATTTT. Its protein product is CASSYGHSLVDTQYF.

The chain has TRBV18 and TRBJ1-3; 7 bases are a match to TRBD1. The V segment lost 3 bases and the J segment 4 bases; nucleotides outside the gene matches: 12. The CDR3 consists of 17 residues. CDR1 is KGHSH, CDR2 LQKENI, per germline. CDR3 residues: CASSPRRQGSSGNTIYF. The DNA of the CDR3 is TGTGCCAGCTCACCTAGAAGACAGGGAAGTTCCGGAAACACCATATATTTT.

The V call is TRBV5-4, the J call TRBJ2-2, with D possibly being TRBD1 or TRBD2 (5 bases each). The length of the CDR3 is 15 residues. Per the germline V gene, CDR1 is SGHNT and CDR2 is YYREEE (reference sequence). V gave up 4 bases and J gave up 2 bases, with 12 bases separating them. CDR3 in amino acids: CASSGGVLNTGELFF. In nucleotides, the CDR3 is TGTGCCAGCAGCGGGGGTGTGCTTAACACCGGGGAGCTGTTTTTT.

The chain joins TRBV5-1 to TRBJ2-3, with D possibly being TRBD1 (7 bases). Trimming took 3 bases from V and 5 from J, leaving 16 bases between them. Germline assignment: CDR1 SGHRS and CDR2 YFSETQ. CDR3 size: 15 residues. CDR3 DNA: TGCGCCAGCAGCTCGGGACTCTCAGGGGGAGATACGCAGTATTTT. This codes for CASSSGLSGGDTQYF. Using reference TRBV5-1 and TRBJ2-3 for the parts outside the CDR3, the full variable domain is KAGVTQTPRYLIKTRGQQVTLSCSPISGHRSVSWYQQTPGQGLQFLFEYFSETQRNKGNFPGRFSGRQFSNSRSEMNVSTLELGDSALYLCASSSGLSGGDTQYFGPGTRLTVL.

This clone showed up just once. The chain has TRBV5-1 and TRBJ2-2; 7 nucleotides align to TRBD1. CDR1 and CDR2 from the germline V gene are SGHRS and YFSETQ. This CDR3 contains 15 residues. V was pared by 4 bases and J by 3 bases, with 6 bases of the junction left unmatched. Written as DNA, the CDR3 is TGCGCCAGCAGCCCTTTGGGGACAGACACCGGGGAGCTGTTTTTT. Its protein is CASSPLGTDTGELFF.

The V gene is TRBV29-1, the J gene TRBJ2-7; TRBD2 aligns across 7 bases. This CDR3 is built from 12 residues. From germline, CDR1 is SQVTM and CDR2 ANQGSEA. V shed 5 bases and J 0 bases; nucleotides not matched to a gene: 1. CDR3 loop: CSVKRDSYEQYF. The DNA for the CDR3 is TGCAGCGTTAAGCGGGACTCCTACGAGCAGTACTTC.

V is TRBV28 and J is TRBJ2-7; 10 nucleotides agree with TRBD2. The CDR3 sequence is 15 residues long. Germline V gene lookup returns CDR1 MDHEN and CDR2 SYDVKM. V lost 7 bases, J lost 3 bases, and 9 bases stayed unmatched. The CDR3 loop reads CASTPWSSGGYEQYF. CDR3 sequence (DNA): TGTGCCAGCACCCCCTGGTCTAGCGGGGGCTACGAGCAGTACTTC. The variable domain in full, with the rest retrieved from reference TRBV28 and TRBJ2-7, is DVKVTQSSRYLVKRTGEKVFLECVQDMDHENMFWYRQDPGLGLRLIYFSYDVKMKEKGDIPEGYSVSREKKERFSLILESASTNQTSMYLCASTPWSSGGYEQYFGPGTRLTVT.

The chain recombines TRBV5-1 with TRBJ2-3; 9 bases are shared with TRBD2. The CDR3 is 15 amino acids. Germline V lookup: CDR1 SGHRS, CDR2 YFSETQ. V gave up 1 base and J gave up 4 bases; unmatched junction bases: 4. The CDR3 nucleotides read TGCGCCAGCAGCTTGTCGCTAGCGGGATCAGATACGCAGTATTTT. It yields the protein CASSLSLAGSDTQYF.

The rearrangement links TRBV11-3 to TRBJ2-5; the D gene could be TRBD1 or TRBD2 (5 bases each). This CDR3 comprises 15 residues. The V gene lost 2 bases and the J gene lost 4 bases, with 14 bases spanning the gap. Germline V gene lookup returns CDR1 SGHNT and CDR2 YENEEA. CDR3 amino acids: CASSLRSRERETQYF. Written as DNA, the CDR3 is TGTGCCAGCAGCTTACGGTCCAGGGAGCGAGAGACCCAGTACTTC.

This sequence joins TRBV28 and TRBJ2-7; tentatively, D is TRBD1 (6 bases). V was trimmed by 5 bases and J by 3 bases, leaving 14 bases between them. Germline loops: CDR1 MDHEN, CDR2 SYDVKM. CDR3 length: 14 residues. The CDR3: CASSLPGQGYEQYF. The CDR3, as DNA: TGTGCCAGCAGTCTACCGGGACAAGGCTACGAGCAGTACTTC.

This chain joins TRBV2 and TRBJ1-1; D remains ambiguous. The CDR3 loop spans 14 amino acids. Germline CDR1 is SNHLY and CDR2 is FYNNEI. The V gene lost 1 base and the J gene lost 5 bases, with 11 bases spanning the gap. CDR3 bases: TGTGCCAGCAGTGAAGGGAACACAGCGACTGAAGCTTTCTTT. This encodes CASSEGNTATEAFF.

This clone was detected once. The J gene is TRBJ2-2, the V gene TRBV5-1, with 7 positions matching TRBD1. The ends lost 4 bases at V and 5 bases at J; junction bases unmatched: 5. The length of the CDR3 is 14 residues. Per the germline V gene, CDR1 is SGHRS and CDR2 is YFSETQ. CDR3 in amino acids: CASSLGTATGELFF. DNA of the CDR3: TGCGCCAGCAGCCTCGGGACAGCGACCGGGGAGCTGTTTTTT.

The chain carries TRBV5-1 and TRBJ1-1; D gene unclear. The length of the CDR3 is 14 residues. The V gene lost 2 bases and the J gene lost 3 bases, with 11 bases spanning the gap. The germline gives CDR1 SGHRS, CDR2 YFSETQ. As DNA, the CDR3 is TGCGCCAGCAGCTTTTCGGACTGGGACACTGAAGCTTTCTTT. This sequence encodes CASSFSDWDTEAFF.

The rearrangement joins TRBV7-9 to TRBJ1-2; 8 nucleotides line up with TRBD1. CDR3 length: 14 amino acids. Trimming took 2 bases from V and 8 from J; bases not matched to a gene: 7. CDR1 is SEHNR and CDR2 is FQNEAQ in the germline V gene (reference sequence). The CDR3 here is CASSLLAGGEGYTF. The DNA for the CDR3 is TGTGCCAGCAGCTTATTGGCAGGGGGCGAAGGCTACACCTTC.

J is TRBJ2-3 and V is TRBV5-1; D assignment may be TRBD1 or TRBD2 (5 bases each). With 7 bases removed from V and 2 bases from J, the gap between germline ends came to 14 bases. The germline V gene has CDR1 SGHRS and CDR2 YFSETQ. The CDR3 covers 14 residues. DNA for the CDR3: TGCGCCAGCGCCCGGGACGGAGACACAGATACGCAGTATTTT. Translation: CASARDGDTDTQYF.

The rearrangement links TRBV9 to TRBJ2-3; the D is unclear. There are 15 residues in the CDR3. Trimming pared 3 bases from V and 0 bases from J, leaving 11 bases between. Germline V gives CDR1 SGDLS, CDR2 YYNGEE. The CDR3 nucleotides are TGTGCCAGCAGCGCTCAGCCCGCTAGCACAGATACGCAGTATTTT. As protein: CASSAQPASTDTQYF. Using reference TRBV9 and TRBJ2-3 for the parts outside the CDR3, the full variable domain is DSGVTQTPKHLITATGQRVTLRCSPRSGDLSVYWYQQSLDQGLQFLIQYYNGEERAKGNILERFSAQQFPDLHSELNLSSLELGDSALYFCASSAQPASTDTQYFGPGTRLTVL.

The chain combines TRBV5-4 with TRBJ1-2, with D uncertain. Per germline, CDR1 SGHNT and CDR2 YYREEE (reference sequence). Trimming removed 5 bases at V and 2 bases at J, with 10 bases between. This CDR3 is 13 amino acids long. The CDR3 DNA reads TGTGCCAGCAGGAGCGACGTAAACTATGGCTACACCTTC. Its protein is CASRSDVNYGYTF.

The chain recombines TRBV10-1 with TRBJ2-3, with 14 positions matching TRBD2. CDR1 WNHNN and CDR2 SYGVQD come from the germline V gene (reference sequence). This CDR3 spans 14 amino acids. V shed 5 bases, J shed 10 bases, and the junction held 5 bases outside the gene matches. In DNA, the CDR3 is TGCGCCAGCAGTCCAGGGACTAGCGGGAGAGCGCAGTATTTT. Encoded protein: CASSPGTSGRAQYF.

The rearrangement joins TRBV6-5 to TRBJ1-5; possibly TRBD1 for D (6 bases). V gave up 5 bases and J gave up 3 bases, with 11 bases separating them. Germline V gene lookup returns CDR1 MNHEY and CDR2 SVGAGI. This CDR3 region has 14 residues. DNA of the CDR3: TGTGCCAGCAGTACAGGGACATACAATCAGCCCCAGCATTTT. Residues: CASSTGTYNQPQHF.

Of note for this clone: Distinct nucleotide sequences in the sample also encode this CDR3. The CDR3 coding sequence is TGCGCCAGCAGCTTGGGAGCAGATACGCAGTATTTT. Protein sequence: CASSLGADTQYF. The chain joins TRBV5-1 to TRBJ2-3, with D hard to call. The CDR3 is made up of 12 amino acids. The V and J ends lost 0 bases and 4 bases respectively, with 3 bases between them. Germline V gene data show CDR1 as SGHRS and CDR2 as YFSETQ.